What follows is one T cell receptor beta chain and its context. Its antigen is as yet unknown. The data stem from a study of shared clonotypes between healthy human individuals. Study results and limitations: It was the few donors that limited the genetic and exposure-history diversity represented. Clonotypes which were not shared had lower generation probabilities than clonotypes that all four donors shared.

Per the original data handling: Filtering differed, since immunoSEQ gave only junction sequences and no quality scores. The repertoire was sequenced with immunoSEQ multiplex PCR; TCRdb's copy has only in-frame clones and lacks some. That table is the source of V, J and clone size, and D and trimming were worked out from the DNA. The sample lists over 850,000 clones, around 78% occurring once. Per the germline V gene, CDR1 is SGHTA and CDR2 is FQGNSA. V gave up 0 bases and J gave up 5 bases, with 6 bases separating them. The CDR3 contains 13 residues. CD4+ cells underwent separation, giving CD45RA+ naive and CD45RA-negative memory subsets.

The genes are TRBV7-2 and TRBJ2-3; no reliable D call. Sequenced material: memory CD4+ T cells from PBMCs. Sample subset: CD45RA-negative fraction. The sequence was obtained from a man between 18 and 35 years old in good health. Some clones in this sample may be carry-over from other donors' samples. CDR3 nucleotide sequence: TGTGCCAGCAGCTTAGCGGCTGGAGATACGCAGTATTTT. Its protein is CASSLAAGDTQYF.